This T cell receptor beta chain was sequenced during a study of blood T cell repertoires in COVID-19. Study summary: Donors in the United States, Italy and Spain gave samples during acute or convalescent COVID-19. PBMCs, B-cell-depleted T cells, or T cells provided the cDNA or gDNA that made up the material.

In the authors' methods: Estimation of nucleated cell counts relied on the amplification of reference gene primers. Clones were sequenced by immunoSEQ multiplex PCR, and TCRdb holds only the in-frame ones, with some missing. The DNA was the basis for D and trimming; V, J and clone size are from that table. The sample lists 180,000 or so clones, around 85% occurring once. Sample: peripheral blood. The clonotype originates from a woman older than 75 with acute or convalescent COVID-19.

CDR3 DNA sequence: TGCGCCAGCAGCTTGGGGCAGGGAAGCGGCTACACCTTC. Translating gives CASSLGQGSGYTF. The V and J genes are TRBV5-1 and TRBJ1-2; D possibly corresponds to TRBD1 (5 bases). This CDR3 region has 13 residues. V was trimmed by 0 bases and J by 8 bases, leaving 11 bases between them. Per germline, CDR1 SGHRS and CDR2 YFSETQ. The whole variable domain, filled in from reference TRBV5-1 and TRBJ1-2, reads KAGVTQTPRYLIKTRGQQVTLSCSPISGHRSVSWYQQTPGQGLQFLFEYFSETQRNKGNFPGRFSGRQFSNSRSEMNVSTLELGDSALYLCASSLGQGSGYTFGSGTRLTVV.